Listed here is a single T cell receptor (beta chain). Its antigen is unknown. The data originate from a study of cytomegalovirus exposure and HLA in healthy donors. Per germline, CDR1 MNHEY and CDR2 SMNVEV (reference sequence). Trimming took 5 bases from V and 3 from J, leaving 10 bases between them. The CDR3 totals 13 residues. Study-level results: CMV serostatus was the sole immune exposure information available. Reportedly, fewer N-insertions than the roughly 690-donor mean appeared in an Asian-associated ancestry cluster in a later analysis.

PCR was performed using 60 Vbeta and 13 Jbeta primers. Assay: immunoSEQ multiplex PCR; the TCRdb copy retains only in-frame clones and omits some. The data show under 300,000 clones, under 80% seen once. The V and J genes are TRBV27 and TRBJ2-5, with D maybe TRBD2 (6 bases). This clonotype originated in a female donor in good health and CMV-seronegative. The sequenced material came from PBMCs. CDR3 sequence: CASSIGGKETQYF. CDR3 coding DNA: TGTGCCAGCAGTATAGGCGGGAAAGAGACCCAGTACTTC.